The 25 T cell receptor beta chains below come from one sample, sequenced in a study of blood T cell repertoires in COVID-19. TCRdb keeps only in-frame clones here, not all; method: immunoSEQ multiplex PCR. The sample lists 150,000 to 200,000 clones, about 85% occurring once. Sample: peripheral blood. These receptors were collected from a man aged 55 to 70 with active or convalescent COVID-19.

This sequence joins TRBV5-1 and TRBJ1-4; TRBD1 is a possible D gene (6 bases). V dropped 6 bases and J dropped 8 bases, with 23 bases sitting between them. Germline-derived CDR1 and CDR2 are SGHRS and YFSETQ. This CDR3 spans 16 amino acids. CDR3 amino acids: CASTNSLQGSGEKLFF. The CDR3 DNA sequence: TGCGCCAGCACCAACTCTCTACAGGGTAGTGGGGAAAAACTGTTTTTT.

The chain links TRBV5-1 to TRBJ2-1, with 7 bases identical to TRBD2. V lost 2 bases and J lost 0; bases outside the gene matches: 11. This CDR3 is 18 amino acids long. CDR1 and CDR2 from the germline V gene are SGHRS and YFSETQ. The CDR3 nucleotides read TGCGCCAGCAGCTTCACCCAAAGAGCGGGGAGCTCCTACAATGAGCAGTTCTTC. It yields the protein CASSFTQRAGSSYNEQFF.

This chain uses TRBV18 with TRBJ1-5; possibly TRBD1 for D (5 bases). Germline CDR1 is KGHSH and CDR2 is LQKENI. Between the trimmed V and J ends, which lost 3 bases and 0 bases, there was a span of 9 bases. The CDR3 runs 15 residues. The CDR3 region has the DNA TGTGCCAGCTCACCTGACAGTAATAGCAATCAGCCCCAGCATTTT. It translates to CASSPDSNSNQPQHF. The whole variable domain, filled in from reference TRBV18 and TRBJ1-5, reads NAGVMQNPRHLVRRRGQEARLRCSPMKGHSHVYWYRQLPEEGLKFMVYLQKENIIDESGMPKERFSAEFPKEGPSILRIQQVVRGDSAAYFCASSPDSNSNQPQHFGDGTRLSIL.

The rearrangement joins TRBV7-9 to TRBJ1-2, with a weak D call TRBD1 (5 bases). Trimming shortened V by 2 bases and J by 7 bases, and 11 bases separated the two germline ends. Germline V lookup: CDR1 SEHNR, CDR2 FQNEAQ (reference sequence). The CDR3 sequence is 13 residues long. The CDR3 spells CASSLQGAAGYTF. The CDR3 nucleotides are TGTGCCAGCAGCTTACAAGGGGCGGCTGGCTACACCTTC.

A single count supports this clone. The chain recombines TRBV4-1 with TRBJ1-5; D is possibly TRBD1 (6 bases). V was cut by 3 bases and J by 6 bases, with 18 bases left in between. The length of the CDR3 is 16 residues. Looked up from germline, CDR1 is MGHRA and CDR2 is YSYEKL. The CDR3 coding sequence is TGCGCCAGCAGCCAGGGGGCCCGACTGGGGAGTCAGCCCCAGCATTTT. Its protein product is CASSQGARLGSQPQHF.

The chain is built from TRBV25-1 and TRBJ2-7; 8 nucleotides match TRBD2. The CDR3 has 17 amino acids. Germline values: CDR1 MGHDK, CDR2 SYGVNS. V was pared by 0 bases and J by 6 bases, with 13 bases of the junction left unmatched. This CDR3 reads CASSEYPIRGGSGEQYF. CDR3 coding DNA: TGTGCCAGCAGTGAATACCCCATTCGGGGGGGCTCCGGCGAGCAGTACTTC.

This chain uses TRBV29-1 with TRBJ2-7; 11 positions match TRBD1. The CDR3 has 12 amino acids. V was pared by 7 bases and J by 7 bases, with 6 bases of the junction left unmatched. Germline V gene sequence: CDR1 SQVTM, CDR2 ANQGSEA. In DNA, the CDR3 is TGCAGCGCCCGGACAGGGGGCAGTGAGCAGTACTTC. This encodes CSARTGGSEQYF.

The chain carries TRBV19 and TRBJ2-1; 11 nucleotides agree with TRBD2. With 5 bases clipped from V and 3 bases from J, the junction kept 6 bases outside the gene matches. Germline assignment: CDR1 LNHDA and CDR2 SQIVND (reference sequence). The CDR3 sequence is 16 residues long. CDR3 protein: CASSPATSGGYNEQFF. In nucleotides, the CDR3 is TGTGCCAGTAGTCCCGCTACTAGCGGGGGCTACAATGAGCAGTTCTTC.

Only a few counts were recorded for this clone. CDR3 region: CASEATGLHNEQFF. DNA for the CDR3: TGTGCCAGCGAAGCCACGGGACTACACAATGAGCAGTTCTTC. The chain is built from TRBV19 and TRBJ2-1, with TRBD2 matching over 7 bases. The ends lost 9 bases at V and 5 bases at J; junction bases unmatched: 10. CDR1 LNHDA and CDR2 SQIVND come from the germline V gene (reference sequence). This CDR3 contains 14 residues.

The table lists this clone with a few counts. The gene calls are TRBV18 and TRBJ2-2; D possibly corresponds to TRBD1 (6 bases). The germline CDR1 and CDR2 sequences are KGHSH and LQKENI. V lost 1 base and J 5 bases, leaving 8 bases between the germline ends. CDR3 length equals 14 residues. CDR3 sequence (DNA): TGTGCCAGCTCACCACGGACAGAGACCGGGGAGCTGTTTTTT. Protein: CASSPRTETGELFF. The variable domain in full, completed from reference TRBV18 and TRBJ2-2, reads NAGVMQNPRHLVRRRGQEARLRCSPMKGHSHVYWYRQLPEEGLKFMVYLQKENIIDESGMPKERFSAEFPKEGPSILRIQQVVRGDSAAYFCASSPRTETGELFFGEGSRLTVL.

The J gene is TRBJ2-7, the V gene TRBV3-1 (or the pseudogene TRBV3-2); 8 nucleotides align to TRBD1. The germline gives CDR1 LGHDT, CDR2 YNNKEL (reference sequence). The CDR3 runs 13 residues. V lost 3 bases and J lost 4; bases outside the gene matches: 2. The DNA of the CDR3 is TGTGCCAGCAGCCAGAGACAGGGGTACGAGCAGTACTTC. Translated, it gives CASSQRQGYEQYF.

At least ten counts were recorded for this clone. The chain couples TRBV4-1 to TRBJ2-3, with D unresolved. CDR1 is MGHRA and CDR2 is YSYEKL in the germline V gene. The CDR3 consists of 12 residues. V lost 2 bases, J lost 6 bases, and 6 bases lay in between. The CDR3 DNA reads as TGCGCCAGCAGCCAAACGCGGGATACGCAGTATTTT. Translating gives CASSQTRDTQYF.

This clone was seen just once. The J gene is TRBJ2-7, the V gene TRBV28; weak D call: TRBD2 (6 bases). The CDR3 covers 16 residues. From germline, CDR1 is MDHEN and CDR2 SYDVKM. V lost 0 bases to trimming and J lost 1 base, with 13 bases between them. CDR3 region: CASSLWWGGKSYEQYF. CDR3 sequence (DNA): TGTGCCAGCAGTTTATGGTGGGGCGGGAAGTCCTACGAGCAGTACTTC.

The V gene is TRBV19, the J gene TRBJ1-3, with TRBD1 as a possible D gene (6 bases). Trimming removed 5 bases from V and 5 bases from J, with 13 bases in between. CDR1 is LNHDA, CDR2 SQIVND, per germline (reference sequence). The CDR3 spans 14 residues. Here the CDR3 reads CASSLGAYRNTIYF. Here the CDR3 DNA reads TGTGCCAGTAGTTTGGGGGCGTACCGAAACACCATATATTTT.

The chain links TRBV23-1 to TRBJ1-2, with 8 bases aligning to TRBD1. Being an ORF, TRBV23-1 has a function that is uncertain. The V segment lost 7 bases and the J segment 8 bases; nucleotides outside the gene matches: 21. The CDR3 sequence is 17 residues long. The CDR3 region is CASTSGGDRWLYRGYTF. DNA of the CDR3: TGCGCCAGCACTAGTGGGGGGGACAGGTGGTTGTATCGAGGCTACACCTTC.

This clone was found once. The chain is built from TRBV4-2 and TRBJ2-1, with 11 bases aligning to TRBD2. V trimming: 5 bases; J trimming: 5 bases; junction bases outside the gene matches: 8. Germline V gene lookup returns CDR1 LGHNA and CDR2 YNFKEQ. There are 16 residues in the CDR3. CDR3 nucleotides: TGTGCCAGCAGCGACGTAGCGGGGGGGTCCCACAATGAGCAGTTCTTC. Its translation: CASSDVAGGSHNEQFF.

V is TRBV11-2 and J is TRBJ1-2; D may be TRBD1 (6 bases). V was clipped by 5 bases and J by 2 bases, with 9 bases between them. Germline lookup yields CDR1 SGHAT and CDR2 FQNNGV. The CDR3 runs to 13 residues. DNA for the CDR3: TGTGCCAGCAGCGGGGGCGGAAACTATGGCTACACCTTC. Translated: CASSGGGNYGYTF.

This rearrangement joins TRBV2 to TRBJ1-6; D unresolved. V was clipped by 5 bases and J by 5 bases, with 10 bases between them. CDR1 SNHLY and CDR2 FYNNEI come from the germline V gene. CDR3 length: 14 residues. For the CDR3, the DNA is TGTGCCAGCAGTTACAAAAACAATAATTCACCCCTCCACTTT. Translation: CASSYKNNNSPLHF.

The chain couples TRBV5-1 to TRBJ2-7, with 7 bases lining up with TRBD2. Germline V gene data show CDR1 as SGHRS and CDR2 as YFSETQ. V lost 0 bases and J lost 2; bases outside the gene matches: 2. This CDR3 is built from 14 residues. The CDR3 region has the DNA TGCGCCAGCAGCTTGGTAGGACTAGCCTACGAGCAGTACTTC. It yields the protein CASSLVGLAYEQYF.

This clone was recorded only once. The chain employs TRBV6-5 and TRBJ1-4, with TRBD1 matching 9 bases. Germline V CDR1 and CDR2: MNHEY, SVGAGI. J was trimmed by 7 bases and V by 6 bases; bases with no gene match: 6. The CDR3 loop spans 14 amino acids. The CDR3 DNA sequence: TGTGCCAGCAGGACGACAGGGGGAAGTGAAAAACTGTTTTTT. Protein product: CASRTTGGSEKLFF.

This chain uses TRBV16 with TRBJ1-2, with 7 bases aligning to TRBD1. CDR1 and CDR2 from the germline V gene are KGHSY and FQNENV. This CDR3 has 15 residues. V shed 0 bases, J shed 4 bases, and the junction held 5 bases outside the gene matches. CDR3 residues: CASSQSAGGGYGYTF. CDR3 nucleotides: TGTGCCAGCAGCCAATCCGCAGGGGGAGGCTATGGCTACACCTTC.

This sequence joins TRBV4-2 and TRBJ1-1, with 9 positions matching TRBD1. Germline CDR1 is LGHNA and CDR2 is YNFKEQ. Germline trimming cut 1 base from V and 4 bases from J; bases unmatched to any gene: 13. The CDR3 length is 18 residues. The CDR3 bases are TGTGCCAGCAGCCAAGGGCCCTCTACAGGGGGCTCGGGCACTGAAGCTTTCTTT. It codes for CASSQGPSTGGSGTEAFF.

CDR3 protein: CASSYYRFPYEQYF. The DNA of the CDR3 is TGTGCCAGCAGTTACTACAGGTTCCCCTACGAGCAGTACTTC. This rearrangement joins TRBV6-2 or TRBV6-3 to TRBJ2-7, with TRBD1 as a possible D gene (5 bases). The CDR3 loop spans 14 amino acids. Germline assignment: CDR1 MNHEY and CDR2 SVGEGT. V shed 1 base and J shed 2 bases, with 9 bases lying between them.

The V gene is TRBV11-2, the J gene TRBJ1-1, with 8 bases aligning to TRBD1. V was pared by 1 base and J by 4 bases, with 11 bases of the junction left unmatched. The germline V gene encodes CDR1 SGHAT and CDR2 FQNNGV. This CDR3 has 17 residues. The CDR3 reads CASSLGQGAAWITEAFF. The CDR3 region has the DNA TGTGCCAGCAGCTTAGGGCAGGGGGCAGCTTGGATCACTGAAGCTTTCTTT. The complete variable domain, with remaining parts taken from reference TRBV11-2 and TRBJ1-1, reads EAGVAQSPRYKIIEKRQSVAFWCNPISGHATLYWYQQILGQGPKLLIQFQNNGVVDDSQLPKDRFSAERLKGVDSTLKIQPAKLEDSAVYLCASSLGQGAAWITEAFFGQGTRLTVV.

The chain has TRBV5-1 and TRBJ2-2; a possible D gene is TRBD1 (5 bases). V was pared by 4 bases and J by 1 base, with 8 bases between. The CDR3 is 14 amino acids. CDR1 and CDR2 from the germline V gene are SGHRS and YFSETQ. The CDR3 DNA sequence: TGCGCCAGCAGCCAAAGGGGGAACACCGGGGAGCTGTTTTTT. Translation gives CASSQRGNTGELFF.